The next 17 T cell receptor beta chains were all read from a single sample in a study of human T cells and chemical hapten exposure. Time point: patch test 1, 2 weeks after DPC sensitization. Specified treatment: therapeutic diphenylcyclopropenone sensitization with weekly scalp DPC. Using its own MiXCR run on the RACE reads, TCRdb lists one record per CDR3 protein. The sample has more than 150,000 distinct CDR3 sequences; roughly 14% are singletons. This specimen was whole blood, taken in connection with sensitization to the hapten diphenylcyclopropenone (DPC). Receptors originate from a woman between 25 and 40 years old with alopecia areata. Some clones in this sample may be carry-over from other donors' samples.

This clonotype was counted at least ten times. The rearrangement uses TRBV7-9 and TRBJ1-2; tentative D call: TRBD1 (5 bases). Germline V lookup: CDR1 SEHNR, CDR2 FQNEAQ (reference sequence). The CDR3 is 15 residues long. Trimming took off 5 bases at V and 7 bases at J, with 20 bases between the two ends. DNA for the CDR3: TGTGCCAGCAGCCTCCTAGGGGCACACTCTTCTGGCTACACCTTC. Its translation is CASSLLGAHSSGYTF.

The gene calls are TRBV7-2 and TRBJ1-4; D remains ambiguous. V dropped 0 bases and J dropped 0 bases, with 5 bases sitting between them. The V gene's germline CDR1 is SGHTA and CDR2 FQGNSA. This CDR3 comprises 15 residues. CDR3 loop: CASSLAATTNEKLFF. The CDR3 DNA sequence: TGTGCCAGCAGCTTAGCGGCCACAACTAATGAAAAACTGTTTTTT.

This clonotype was observed at least ten times. V gene TRBV12-3 or TRBV12-4 combines with J gene TRBJ1-5; D possibly corresponds to TRBD1 (5 bases). The V and J ends lost 0 bases and 9 bases respectively, with 9 bases between them. The CDR3 is made up of 13 amino acids. Here the CDR3 DNA reads TGTGCCAGCAGTTTAGCGGACGGGGCGCCCCAGCATTTT. It encodes CASSLADGAPQHF.

J is TRBJ2-3 and V is TRBV5-1, with TRBD2 as a possible D gene (6 bases). The germline CDR1 and CDR2 sequences are SGHRS and YFSETQ. This CDR3 is 15 amino acids long. Trimming stripped 4 bases from V and 4 bases from J, with 16 bases between. CDR3 sequence reads: CASSPQRGLSDTQYF. Here the CDR3 DNA reads TGCGCCAGCAGCCCACAAAGGGGACTTTCAGATACGCAGTATTTT.

This clonotype turned up a few times. The rearrangement uses TRBV19 and TRBJ2-6; 8 bases map to TRBD1. Germline V gene sequence: CDR1 LNHDA, CDR2 SQIVND (reference sequence). The length of the CDR3 is 16 residues. Trimming removed 6 bases from V and 4 bases from J; junction bases left unmatched: 8. The CDR3 spells CASSRNRGTGANVLTF. DNA for the CDR3: TGTGCCAGTAGCCGAAACAGGGGGACGGGGGCCAACGTCCTGACTTTC.

The CDR3 region has the DNA TGCGCCAGCAGCTTGGGCGGCCACTACGAGCAGTACTTC. It is translated as CASSLGGHYEQYF. The chain couples TRBV5-1 to TRBJ2-7; D gene unclear. Deletions cut 0 bases from V and 3 bases from J, with 7 bases between. Germline-derived CDR1 and CDR2 are SGHRS and YFSETQ. CDR3 length equals 13 residues.

This clonotype has a handful of counts. This chain uses TRBV25-1 with TRBJ2-3; TRBD2 agrees at 7 bases. The CDR3 has 15 residues. CDR1 and CDR2 from the germline V gene are MGHDK and SYGVNS. Losses at the gene ends were 1 base for V and 0 bases for J; bases not matched to a gene: 1. This chain's CDR3 is CASSEWGGSTDTQYF. CDR3 DNA: TGTGCCAGCAGTGAATGGGGGGGGAGCACAGATACGCAGTATTTT.

The sample holds many counts of this clonotype. V is TRBV10-2 and J is TRBJ1-1; D is ambiguous. The V and J ends lost 0 bases and 10 bases respectively, with 12 bases between them. CDR1 is WSHSY and CDR2 is SAAADI in the germline V gene. The CDR3 spans 13 residues. The CDR3 nucleotides are TGCGCCAGCAGTGAGTCGCCAAAGATAGGAGCTTTCTTT. This sequence encodes CASSESPKIGAFF.

The gene calls are TRBV6-1 and TRBJ2-7, with D hard to call. This CDR3 is 12 amino acids long. V was clipped by 1 base and J by 4 bases, with 5 bases between them. The germline V gene encodes CDR1 MNHNS and CDR2 SASEGT. CDR3 sequence: CASSEDFYEQYF. CDR3 bases: TGTGCCAGCAGTGAAGACTTTTACGAGCAGTACTTC.

This sequence joins TRBV19 and TRBJ1-5; tentatively, D is TRBD1 (6 bases). V was pared by 3 bases and J by 4 bases, with 13 bases between. The CDR3 totals 15 residues. The germline V gene has CDR1 LNHDA and CDR2 SQIVND (reference sequence). DNA of the CDR3: TGTGCCAGTAGTATGTTGACAGGCAAAAATCAGCCCCAGCATTTT. Translation gives CASSMLTGKNQPQHF.

This clonotype was seen at least ten times. The rearrangement uses TRBV9 and TRBJ2-1; 9 bases fit TRBD2. The CDR3 spans 16 residues. J gave up 7 bases and V 0 bases, and 8 bases lay outside the gene matches. CDR1 and CDR2 from the germline V gene are SGDLS and YYNGEE. The CDR3 DNA reads as TGTGCCAGCAGCGTAGATGGCGGGAGGGTAAAGAATGAGCAGTTCTTC. Protein: CASSVDGGRVKNEQFF.

This clonotype was seen only a few times. This sequence joins TRBV5-1 and TRBJ2-2, with 10 positions matching TRBD2. Germline lookup yields CDR1 SGHRS and CDR2 YFSETQ. Trimming took 6 bases from V and 8 from J; bases not matched to a gene: 10. The CDR3 has 15 amino acids. The CDR3, as DNA: TGCGCCAGCAAAGCGGGAGGGAAATCCGTGGGGGAGCTGTTTTTT. Protein: CASKAGGKSVGELFF.

There are many counts of this clonotype. The chain combines TRBV11-2 with TRBJ2-3; 10 positions agree with TRBD2. CDR1 is SGHAT, CDR2 FQNNGV, per germline. V lost 5 bases to trimming and J lost 2 bases; unmatched junction nucleotides: 10. The CDR3 consists of 17 residues. CDR3 nucleotide sequence: TGTGCCAGCAGCAAAGGCGTGACTAGCGGGTACACAGATACGCAGTATTTT. Protein product: CASSKGVTSGYTDTQYF.

V and J are TRBV28 and TRBJ2-2, with D hard to call. CDR1 and CDR2 (germline): MDHEN, SYDVKM. The CDR3 length is 15 residues. The V and J ends lost 4 bases and 0 bases respectively, with 9 bases between them. The CDR3 loop is CASSSGAPNTGELFF. The CDR3 DNA reads TGTGCCAGCAGTTCCGGAGCCCCGAACACCGGGGAGCTGTTTTTT.

V is TRBV19 and J is TRBJ2-2; D remains unclear. Trimming cost V 6 bases and J 5 bases, with 16 bases left between them. This CDR3 is 15 amino acids long. Germline V lookup: CDR1 LNHDA, CDR2 SQIVND (reference sequence). CDR3 residues: CASSLLPGNTGELFF. CDR3 bases: TGTGCCAGTAGCCTTCTACCCGGCAATACCGGGGAGCTGTTTTTT.

This clonotype was seen more than once but under ten times. This chain uses TRBV11-2 with TRBJ2-1; 7 bases agree with TRBD1. The V gene end was trimmed by 6 bases and the J gene end by 7 bases; junction bases not matched to a gene: 12. The CDR3 has 15 residues. Germline CDR1 and CDR2: SGHAT and FQNNGV. CDR3 nucleotides: TGTGCCAGCAGACCTCCGGGACAGTGGACGAATGAGCAGTTCTTC. Its translation is CASRPPGQWTNEQFF.

This chain connects TRBV5-1 to TRBJ2-1; TRBD1 might be the D (6 bases). The V and J ends lost 5 bases and 2 bases respectively, with 8 bases between them. CDR1 is SGHRS and CDR2 is YFSETQ in the germline V gene. The CDR3 has 13 amino acids. CDR3 protein: CASSEGAYNEQFF. CDR3 sequence (DNA): TGCGCCAGCAGTGAGGGGGCCTACAATGAGCAGTTCTTC.